These 4 T cell receptor beta chains were all obtained from the same sample, sequenced in a study of identical twins. TCRdb re-called the 5' RACE reads through MiXCR, storing one row per CDR3 protein. The sample yields about 240,000 distinct CDR3 sequences, roughly 10% seen once. The sequenced sample was memory T cells sorted from blood. All receptors come from a man aged 50-59 years in good health.

V and J are TRBV4-3 and TRBJ1-5, with D possibly being TRBD1 (5 bases). The CDR3 totals 16 residues. V lost 0 bases, J lost 2 bases, and 11 bases lay in between. The V gene's germline CDR1 is LGHNA and CDR2 YSLEER. This chain's CDR3 is CASSQDRIRGNQPQHF. The DNA for the CDR3 is TGCGCCAGCAGCCAAGATCGGATCAGGGGCAATCAGCCCCAGCATTTT.

There are many counts of this clonotype. The chain recombines TRBV7-8 with TRBJ2-6, with a tentative D call TRBD1 (6 bases). CDR3 length: 16 residues. V dropped 10 bases and J dropped 3 bases, with 19 bases sitting between them. Germline CDR1 and CDR2: SGHVS and FQNEAQ. The CDR3 spells CATHTDRRYGANVLTF. Written as DNA, the CDR3 is TGTGCCACCCACACGGACAGAAGGTATGGGGCCAACGTCCTGACTTTC.

The rearrangement links TRBV2 to TRBJ2-7; 11 positions match TRBD1. The CDR3 has 15 residues. J was trimmed by 7 bases and V by 6 bases; bases with no gene match: 11. From germline, CDR1 is SNHLY and CDR2 FYNNEI. For the CDR3, the DNA is TGTGCCAGCAGGGACGGACAGGGGGCAATGGGAGAGCAGTACTTC. This translates into CASRDGQGAMGEQYF.

This clonotype turned up a few times. This chain links TRBV4-3 with TRBJ1-3; possible D gene TRBD1, 5 bases. The CDR3 is 15 residues long. The V gene's germline CDR1 is LGHNA and CDR2 YSLEER. V lost 4 bases, J lost 0 bases, and 10 bases lay in between. CDR3 bases: TGCGCCAGCAGCCGGGGGACGGGCTCTGGAAACACCATATATTTT. It specifies CASSRGTGSGNTIYF.